This TCR beta chain came from a study of identical twins. Points from the study as a whole: Within twin pairs, the out-of-frame alpha sequences they shared showed excess low generation probability.

MiXCR, run by TCRdb on the 5' RACE reads, gives a single entry per CDR3 protein. The data show about 530,000 distinct CDR3 sequences, 12% to 15% seen once. This clonotype was picked up a small number of times. As yet, its antigen is unknown. Germline CDR1 reads SGHRS; CDR2 reads YFSETQ. The CDR3 totals 14 residues. V was trimmed by 5 bases and J by 8 bases, leaving 16 bases between them. Another study also made use of these data, one on yellow fever vaccine responses in identical twins. That work contributes: A vaccine T cell response that seemed partly convergent and partly personalized was reported in twins.

The TCR originated in a woman aged 18-29 years in good health. Sequenced: CD4+ T cells sorted from blood. The chain links TRBV5-1 to TRBJ1-4, with D perhaps matching TRBD1 (6 bases). CDR3 sequence reads: CASRTRPGEEKLFF. In DNA, the CDR3 is TGCGCCAGCAGGACGAGGCCAGGGGAGGAAAAACTGTTTTTT.